This TCR beta chain stems from a study of neurological immune-mediated disorders. General observations from the study: When repertoires were grouped phylogenetically, those of 18 of 34 multiple sclerosis patients fell into one related-CDR3 cluster, a possible signature. Across subjects, no CDR3 amino acid sequence appeared in expanded clones of more than one subject, a finding that suggested private repertoires in all groups. The most TCR clonal expansion was seen in HTLV-1-associated myelopathy, and the least was seen in multiple sclerosis, which fell below healthy controls.

Ten or more counts support this clonotype. Its antigen remains unidentified. Germline values: CDR1 SGHDT, CDR2 YYEEEE. The CDR3 is 14 amino acids. Trimming cost V 0 bases and J 6 bases, with 12 bases left between them. The cDNA came from 5'RACE, which used 10-nucleotide random UMIs. TCRdb re-called the 5' RACE reads with MiXCR, one entry per CDR3 protein. Here the sample spans tens of thousands of distinct CDR3 sequences, 3.8% being singletons. The sample taken for sequencing was PBMCs. V and J are TRBV5-6 and TRBJ1-1; D may be TRBD1 (5 bases). This clonotype was obtained from a man in his sixties with multiple sclerosis. CDR3 nucleotide sequence: TGTGCCAGCAGCTTGGGCCCCCGGGGCGCTGAAGCTTTCTTT. Its translation is CASSLGPRGAEAFF. The full variable domain, completed using reference TRBV5-6 and TRBJ1-1, is DAGVTQSPTHLIKTRGQQVTLRCSPKSGHDTVSWYQQALGQGPQFIFQYYEEEERQRGNFPDRFSGHQFPNYSSELNVNALLLGDSALYLCASSLGPRGAEAFFGQGTRLTVV.